This T cell receptor (beta chain) emerged from a study of T-cell memory formation after mild COVID-19. In its sample, this clonotype was seen a few times. Its antigen is unidentified. After 5'RACE with constant-segment primers, TCR alpha and TCR beta cDNA libraries carrying sample barcodes and UMIs were obtained. TCRdb processed the 5' RACE reads anew with MiXCR; each CDR3 protein has one entry. The sample has 250,000 to 300,000 distinct CDR3 sequences, about 16% seen once; the top ten hold 22%. General study results and limits: From day 15 to 85, contracting clones were balanced between CD4 and CD8, whereas later expanders leaned toward CD4+. The appearance of some responding clones in pre-infection memory suggested that cross-reactive memory joined.

V was shortened by 1 base and J by 3 bases, with 12 bases between the two germline ends. The germline V gene encodes CDR1 MNHEY and CDR2 SVGEGT. The CDR3 is 15 residues long. The V call is TRBV6-2 or TRBV6-3, the J call TRBJ1-1; D unclear. This sequence was found in a man younger than 35 who had mild COVID-19 (a few samples of this study predate the infection). Cell type and time point are not known. Sequencing used PBMCs or a T cell subset sorted from them (not recorded which). The CDR3 DNA sequence: TGTGCCAGCAGTTACTTAGGCAGCCGGTACACTGAAGCTTTCTTT. Encoded protein: CASSYLGSRYTEAFF.